Below are 27 T cell receptor beta chains sequenced from a single sample in a study of blood T cell repertoires in COVID-19. The assay was immunoSEQ multiplex PCR, and TCRdb's table has in-frame clones only and misses some. This table has tens of thousands of clones, more than 75% appearing once. Sequencing was carried out using peripheral blood. These receptors were obtained from a woman aged 55-70 years with COVID-19, enrolled during active disease.

V is TRBV14 and J is TRBJ2-1; tentative D call: TRBD1 (6 bases). Germline CDR1 is SGHDN and CDR2 is FVKESK. The ends were cut back, 1 base at V and 4 bases at J, with 11 bases in the middle. The CDR3 loop spans 15 amino acids. This CDR3 is CASSQAQGMYNEQFF. The CDR3 DNA sequence: TGTGCCAGCAGCCAAGCGCAGGGGATGTACAATGAGCAGTTCTTC. Together with reference TRBV14 and TRBJ2-1, the CDR3 gives the full variable domain: EAGVTQFPSHSVIEKGQTVTLRCDPISGHDNLYWYRRVMGKEIKFLLHFVKESKQDESGMPNNRFLAERTGGTYSTLKVQPAELEDSGVYFCASSQAQGMYNEQFFGPGTRLTVL.

The chain uses TRBV28 and TRBJ2-7, with 8 bases aligning to TRBD2. Germline CDR1 is MDHEN and CDR2 is SYDVKM. J was trimmed by 5 bases and V by 5 bases; bases with no gene match: 11. The CDR3 covers 15 residues. In DNA, the CDR3 is TGTGCCAGCAGTCCGGGGGGAGCGGGAGCCCACGAGCAGTACTTC. It specifies CASSPGGAGAHEQYF.

The chain carries TRBV28 and TRBJ1-2; TRBD1 is a possible D gene (5 bases). V lost 10 bases, J lost 2 bases, and 8 bases lay in between. Looked up from germline, CDR1 is MDHEN and CDR2 is SYDVKM. CDR3 length equals 11 residues. CDR3 DNA sequence: TGTGCCACGTCAGGGAACTATGGCTACACCTTC. This codes for CATSGNYGYTF.

This clone was seen a few times. The J gene is TRBJ1-1, the V gene TRBV28; D call uncertain. Germline CDR1 and CDR2: MDHEN and SYDVKM. The germline V and J ends were trimmed by 1 base and 1 base, with 10 bases remaining between them. The CDR3 contains 15 residues. The CDR3 nucleotides are TGTGCCAGCAGTTTATTAAACGGTAAGAACACTGAAGCTTTCTTT. This codes for CASSLLNGKNTEAFF.

V and J are TRBV2 and TRBJ1-2; D might be TRBD1 (6 bases). V shed 5 bases and J shed 2 bases, with 12 bases lying between them. The CDR3 covers 14 residues. CDR1 and CDR2 (germline): SNHLY, FYNNEI. Here the CDR3 DNA reads TGTGCCAGCAGTAGCCGACAGGAGAACTATGGCTACACCTTC. It encodes CASSSRQENYGYTF.

This chain links TRBV7-8 with TRBJ2-7; TRBD2 matches 10 bases. J lost 6 bases, V lost 5 bases, and 13 bases had no gene match. The CDR3 consists of 16 residues. Germline V gene sequence: CDR1 SGHVS, CDR2 FQNEAQ. CDR3 loop: CASSPLGLAGVAEQYF. CDR3 coding DNA: TGTGCCAGCAGCCCCTTAGGGCTAGCGGGAGTCGCCGAGCAGTACTTC.

The chain joins TRBV30 to TRBJ1-4; D possibly corresponds to TRBD1 (5 bases). CDR1 is GTSNPN, CDR2 SVGIG, per germline (reference sequence). This CDR3 has 12 residues. The V end was cut by 5 bases, the J end by 10 bases, with 14 bases between. CDR3 sequence reads: CAWGTYGLKLFF. For the CDR3, the DNA is TGTGCCTGGGGGACCTACGGACTAAAACTGTTTTTT.

This clone appeared a few times. The gene calls are TRBV3-1 (or the pseudogene TRBV3-2) and TRBJ2-7; no clear D gene. CDR1 is LGHDT, CDR2 YNNKEL, per germline (reference sequence). The CDR3 sequence is 15 residues long. Trimming removed 0 bases at V and 1 base at J, with 10 bases between. CDR3 amino acids: CASSQDRQASYEQYF. As DNA, the CDR3 is TGTGCCAGCAGCCAAGATCGTCAGGCTTCCTACGAGCAGTACTTC.

The chain links TRBV28 to TRBJ1-2; D is undetermined. Germline V gives CDR1 MDHEN, CDR2 SYDVKM. CDR3 size: 11 residues. Trimming pared 7 bases from V and 9 bases from J, leaving 12 bases between. CDR3 bases: TGTGCCAGCACCGCCCGGGAGCGCTACACCTTC. Translated, it gives CASTARERYTF.

This clone has a single count. This chain links TRBV28 with TRBJ1-2; TRBD1 is a possible D gene (5 bases). The CDR3 has 13 amino acids. The germline CDR1 and CDR2 sequences are MDHEN and SYDVKM. The V and J ends lost 3 bases and 5 bases respectively, with 10 bases between them. The CDR3 DNA reads as TGTGCCAGCAGTTTGGACACTGGGTATGGCTACACCTTC. Protein: CASSLDTGYGYTF.

The chain is built from TRBV9 and TRBJ2-1, with 10 positions matching TRBD1. The CDR3 covers 16 residues. CDR1 SGDLS and CDR2 YYNGEE come from the germline V gene. Trimming cost V 5 bases and J 3 bases; bases outside gene matches: 8. The chain's CDR3 is CASSMTGGGFYNEQFF. The CDR3 DNA is TGTGCCAGCAGTATGACAGGGGGCGGTTTCTACAATGAGCAGTTCTTC. The variable domain in full, with the rest retrieved from reference TRBV9 and TRBJ2-1, is DSGVTQTPKHLITATGQRVTLRCSPRSGDLSVYWYQQSLDQGLQFLIQYYNGEERAKGNILERFSAQQFPDLHSELNLSSLELGDSALYFCASSMTGGGFYNEQFFGPGTRLTVL.

This chain uses TRBV27 with TRBJ1-6; the D gene is possibly TRBD1 (6 bases). The V end was cut by 0 bases, the J end by 6 bases, with 12 bases between. The CDR3 totals 16 residues. Germline CDR1 MNHEY, CDR2 SMNVEV (reference sequence). CDR3 nucleotides: TGTGCCAGCAGTTTATCCCCTACAGGGAGTAATTCACCCCTCCACTTT. As protein: CASSLSPTGSNSPLHF.

The chain uses TRBV4-1 and TRBJ2-5; the match to TRBD1 covers 7 bases. CDR3 length equals 16 residues. Germline V gene data show CDR1 as MGHRA and CDR2 as YSYEKL. The V and J ends lost 0 bases and 4 bases, in that order; junction bases with no gene match: 8. This CDR3 reads CASSQDPDRAGETQYF. The CDR3, as DNA: TGCGCCAGCAGCCAAGATCCCGACAGGGCGGGAGAGACCCAGTACTTC.

This clone has only one observation. The V and J genes are TRBV7-9 and TRBJ2-5; a weak D match, TRBD2 (5 bases). Germline CDR1 reads SEHNR; CDR2 reads FQNEAQ (reference sequence). There are 13 residues in the CDR3. Trimming left V 4 bases short and J 7 bases short, with 13 bases between. The CDR3 loop reads CASSSGLGWTQYF. DNA for the CDR3: TGTGCCAGCAGCTCAGGACTGGGATGGACCCAGTACTTC.

This clone was counted once. The V gene is TRBV2, the J gene TRBJ2-7; TRBD2 might be the D (6 bases). Trimming stripped 6 bases from V and 4 bases from J, with 22 bases between. The germline V gene encodes CDR1 SNHLY and CDR2 FYNNEI. The CDR3 covers 16 residues. The CDR3 DNA reads TGTGCCAGCAGGGAGGAGGGAGGCCCAACCCCTTACGAGCAGTACTTC. Translation: CASREEGGPTPYEQYF.

This chain links TRBV3-1 (or the pseudogene TRBV3-2) with TRBJ2-2; 14 bases are a match to TRBD2. CDR3 length: 16 amino acids. V lost 4 bases to trimming and J lost 9 bases; unmatched junction nucleotides: 7. Germline values: CDR1 LGHDT, CDR2 YNNKEL (reference sequence). The CDR3 protein is CASSPPGLAGVRELFF. In DNA, the CDR3 is TGTGCCAGCAGCCCCCCGGGACTAGCGGGAGTGAGGGAGCTGTTTTTT.

This sequence joins TRBV19 and TRBJ1-4; unclear D gene. Trimming stripped 1 base from V and 5 bases from J, with 11 bases between. The V gene's germline CDR1 is LNHDA and CDR2 SQIVND (reference sequence). CDR3 length: 15 amino acids. The CDR3 DNA reads as TGTGCCAGTAGTATAGGGAACAGCCGAAATGAAAAACTGTTTTTT. Its protein is CASSIGNSRNEKLFF. The variable domain in full, completed from reference TRBV19 and TRBJ1-4, reads DGGITQSPKYLFRKEGQNVTLSCEQNLNHDAMYWYRQDPGQGLRLIYYSQIVNDFQKGDIAEGYSVSREKKESFPLTVTSAQKNPTAFYLCASSIGNSRNEKLFFGSGTQLSVL.

The chain carries TRBV4-1 and TRBJ1-3; D is unclear. Germline V gene lookup returns CDR1 MGHRA and CDR2 YSYEKL. The CDR3 loop spans 13 amino acids. V was clipped by 1 base and J by 7 bases, with 8 bases between them. CDR3 bases: TGCGCCAGCAGCCAAGGACTTTCTAACACCATATATTTT. Amino acids: CASSQGLSNTIYF.

V usage is TRBV18 and J usage is TRBJ2-7; D gene uncertain. CDR1 KGHSH and CDR2 LQKENI come from the germline V gene. Trimming removed 5 bases at V and 3 bases at J, with 8 bases between. This CDR3 is 12 amino acids long. The CDR3 here is CASSVTDYEQYF. The CDR3 DNA is TGTGCCAGCTCAGTTACAGACTACGAGCAGTACTTC.

The rearrangement links TRBV4-1 to TRBJ2-1; 8 nucleotides align to TRBD2. Germline loops: CDR1 MGHRA, CDR2 YSYEKL. The CDR3 runs 15 residues. V lost 0 bases to trimming and J lost 7 bases; unmatched junction nucleotides: 5. The CDR3 DNA follows: TGCGCCAGCAGCCAAGAGCGGACTAGCATGAATGAGCAGTTCTTC. Translated, it gives CASSQERTSMNEQFF.

V gene TRBV11-3 combines with J gene TRBJ2-1; TRBD1 might be the D (5 bases). This CDR3 comprises 16 residues. V was trimmed by 1 base and J by 3 bases, leaving 13 bases between them. Germline CDR1 and CDR2: SGHNT and YENEEA. CDR3 amino acids: CASSLGGQGGYNEQFF. CDR3 DNA sequence: TGTGCCAGCAGCTTAGGAGGTCAGGGTGGCTACAATGAGCAGTTCTTC.

J is TRBJ2-3 and V is TRBV5-8, with D possibly TRBD1 on 5 matching bases. Germline CDR1 is SGHTS and CDR2 is YDEGEE. The CDR3 sequence is 16 residues long. V was pared by 0 bases and J by 0 bases, with 11 bases between. This CDR3 is CASSLGRVLSTDTQYF. CDR3 coding DNA: TGTGCCAGCAGCTTGGGCAGGGTGCTTAGCACAGATACGCAGTATTTT.

This clone occurred once. The rearrangement joins TRBV5-5 to TRBJ1-2, with 9 bases aligning to TRBD1. The CDR3 runs 14 residues. V was pared by 4 bases and J by 10 bases, with 11 bases of the junction left unmatched. The germline gives CDR1 SGHKS, CDR2 YYEKEE (reference sequence). CDR3 DNA: TGTGCCAGCAGCCCGTACCGGGACAGGGTTGTCTACACCTTC. The encoded protein is CASSPYRDRVVYTF. The full variable domain, in which reference TRBV5-5 and TRBJ1-2 provide the parts outside the CDR3, is DAGVTQSPTHLIKTRGQQVTLRCSPISGHKSVSWYQQVLGQGPQFIFQYYEKEERGRGNFPDRFSARQFPNYSSELNVNALLLGDSALYLCASSPYRDRVVYTFGSGTRLTVV.

This clone was seen only once. The chain uses TRBV19 and TRBJ2-2; D is undetermined. Trimming shortened V by 6 bases and J by 0 bases, and 8 bases separated the two germline ends. This CDR3 region has 14 residues. Germline CDR1 LNHDA, CDR2 SQIVND (reference sequence). Here the CDR3 DNA reads TGTGCCAGTAGCGGGTTCGCGAACACCGGGGAGCTGTTTTTT. It encodes CASSGFANTGELFF.

The rearrangement joins TRBV19 to TRBJ2-1, with 8 nucleotides matching TRBD2. The length of the CDR3 is 14 residues. V lost 0 bases and J lost 11; bases outside the gene matches: 6. The germline V gene encodes CDR1 LNHDA and CDR2 SQIVND (reference sequence). CDR3 loop: CASSIDGTRTKQFF. The CDR3 bases are TGTGCCAGTAGTATAGATGGGACTAGAACGAAGCAGTTCTTC.

This chain joins TRBV3-1 (or the pseudogene TRBV3-2) and TRBJ1-2, with 9 bases fitting TRBD1. Looked up from germline, CDR1 is LGHDT and CDR2 is YNNKEL (reference sequence). Losses at the gene ends were 2 bases for V and 10 bases for J; bases not matched to a gene: 14. This CDR3 spans 16 amino acids. The CDR3 region is CASSQMSSRDREIYTF. CDR3 coding DNA: TGTGCCAGCAGCCAAATGTCGTCCCGGGACAGGGAGATCTACACCTTC.

The chain joins TRBV7-2 to TRBJ1-5; D gene uncertain. Germline assignment: CDR1 SGHTA and CDR2 FQGNSA. V was cut by 2 bases and J by 4 bases, with 6 bases left in between. CDR3 length: 13 residues. The CDR3 nucleotides read TGTGCCAGCAGCTTAACCGGGAATCAGCCCCAGCATTTT. Translation: CASSLTGNQPQHF.